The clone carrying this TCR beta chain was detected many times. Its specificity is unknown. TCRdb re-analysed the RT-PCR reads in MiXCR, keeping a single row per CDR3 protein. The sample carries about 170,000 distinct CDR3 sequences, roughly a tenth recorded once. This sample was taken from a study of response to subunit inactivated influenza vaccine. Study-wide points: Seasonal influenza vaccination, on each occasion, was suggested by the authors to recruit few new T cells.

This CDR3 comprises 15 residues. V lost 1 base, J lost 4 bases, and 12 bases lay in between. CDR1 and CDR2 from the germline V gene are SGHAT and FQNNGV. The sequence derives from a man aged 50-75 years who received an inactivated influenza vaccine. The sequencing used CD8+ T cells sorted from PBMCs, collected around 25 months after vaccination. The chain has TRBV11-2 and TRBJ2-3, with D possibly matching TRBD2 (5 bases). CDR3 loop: CASSLAPRAADTQYF. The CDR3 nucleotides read TGTGCCAGCAGCTTAGCTCCGCGGGCCGCAGATACGCAGTATTTT.